This paragraph covers one TCR beta chain sequence. TCRdb reanalysed the RACE reads using MiXCR and keeps one entry per CDR3 protein. This repertoire shows 40,000 or so distinct CDR3 sequences, about 13% found once; its top ten account for roughly 2%. Time point given: patch test 3, about 24 weeks after DPC sensitization. Documented treatment: therapeutic diphenylcyclopropenone sensitization with weekly scalp DPC. RNA extraction used unfractionated whole blood as the source of total RNA. Ahead of each patch test application, blood was drawn. The data were taken from a study of human T cells and chemical hapten exposure. Per the germline V gene, CDR1 is MDHEN and CDR2 is SYDVKM. CDR3 length: 13 amino acids. V was cut by 8 bases and J by 0 bases, with 8 bases left in between.

V is TRBV28 and J is TRBJ1-5; D uncertain. The TCR sequence derives from a woman between 40 and 55 years old with alopecia areata. Some clones in this sample may be carry-over from other donors' samples. The material was whole blood, obtained in connection with sensitization to the hapten diphenylcyclopropenone (DPC). The CDR3 DNA follows: TGTGCCAGCGAGACCGATAGCAATCAGCCCCAGCATTTT. This codes for CASETDSNQPQHF. The full variable domain, in which reference TRBV28 and TRBJ1-5 provide the parts outside the CDR3, is DVKVTQSSRYLVKRTGEKVFLECVQDMDHENMFWYRQDPGLGLRLIYFSYDVKMKEKGDIPEGYSVSREKKERFSLILESASTNQTSMYLCASETDSNQPQHFGDGTRLSIL.